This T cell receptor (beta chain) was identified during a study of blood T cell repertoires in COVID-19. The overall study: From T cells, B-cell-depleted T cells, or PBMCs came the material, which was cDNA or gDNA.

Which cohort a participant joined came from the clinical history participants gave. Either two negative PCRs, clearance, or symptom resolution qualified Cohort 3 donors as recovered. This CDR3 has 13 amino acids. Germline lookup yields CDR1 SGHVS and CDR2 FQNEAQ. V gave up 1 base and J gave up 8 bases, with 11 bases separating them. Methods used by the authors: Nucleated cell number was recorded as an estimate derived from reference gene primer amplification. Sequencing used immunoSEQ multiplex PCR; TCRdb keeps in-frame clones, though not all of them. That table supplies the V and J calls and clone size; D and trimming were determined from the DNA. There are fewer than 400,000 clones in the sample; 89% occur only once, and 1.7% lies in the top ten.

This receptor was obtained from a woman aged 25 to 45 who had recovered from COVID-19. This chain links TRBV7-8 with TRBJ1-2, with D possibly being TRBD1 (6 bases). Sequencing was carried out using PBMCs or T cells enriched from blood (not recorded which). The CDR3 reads CASSLDGGRGYTF. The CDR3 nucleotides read TGTGCCAGCAGCTTAGATGGGGGCCGGGGCTACACCTTC. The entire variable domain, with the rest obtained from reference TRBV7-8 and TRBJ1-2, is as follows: GAGVSQSPRYKVAKRGQDVALRCDPISGHVSLFWYQQALGQGPEFLTYFQNEAQLDKSGLPSDRFFAERPEGSVSTLKIQRTQQEDSAVYLCASSLDGGRGYTFGSGTRLTVV.